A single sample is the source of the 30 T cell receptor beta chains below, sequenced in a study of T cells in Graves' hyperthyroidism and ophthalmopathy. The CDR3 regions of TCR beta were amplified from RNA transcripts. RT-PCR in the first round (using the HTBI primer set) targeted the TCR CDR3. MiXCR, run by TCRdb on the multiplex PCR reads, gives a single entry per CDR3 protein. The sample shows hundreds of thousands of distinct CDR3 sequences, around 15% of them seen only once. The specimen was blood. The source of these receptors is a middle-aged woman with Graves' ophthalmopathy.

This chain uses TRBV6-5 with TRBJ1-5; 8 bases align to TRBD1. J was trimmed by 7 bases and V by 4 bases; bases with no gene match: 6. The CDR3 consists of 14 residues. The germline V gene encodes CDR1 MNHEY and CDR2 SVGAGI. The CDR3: CASSFRDRFQPQHF. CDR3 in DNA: TGTGCCAGCAGTTTCCGGGACAGGTTCCAGCCCCAGCATTTT.

The CDR3 DNA reads TGTGCCAGCAGCTTAGGCGGTTTAGGGGCCCACGAGCAGTACTTC. It yields the protein CASSLGGLGAHEQYF. This sequence joins TRBV11-2 and TRBJ2-7; possibly TRBD1 for D (5 bases). The V end lost 1 base, the J end lost 5 bases, and 15 bases lay between the germline ends. Germline V gene data show CDR1 as SGHAT and CDR2 as FQNNGV. CDR3 size: 15 residues.

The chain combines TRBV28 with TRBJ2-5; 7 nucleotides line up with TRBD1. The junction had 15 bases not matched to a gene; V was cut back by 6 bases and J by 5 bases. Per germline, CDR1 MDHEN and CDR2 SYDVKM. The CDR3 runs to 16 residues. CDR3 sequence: CASSTLGQRAAETQYF. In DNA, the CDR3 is TGTGCCAGCAGCACATTGGGACAGAGGGCCGCGGAGACCCAGTACTTC.

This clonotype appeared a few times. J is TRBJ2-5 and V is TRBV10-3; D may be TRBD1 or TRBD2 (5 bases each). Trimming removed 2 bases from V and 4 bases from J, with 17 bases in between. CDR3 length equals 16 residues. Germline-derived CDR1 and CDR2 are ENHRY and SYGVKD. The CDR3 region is CAISERGALGLETQYF. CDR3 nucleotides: TGTGCCATCAGTGAGAGAGGGGCTCTGGGGTTAGAGACCCAGTACTTC.

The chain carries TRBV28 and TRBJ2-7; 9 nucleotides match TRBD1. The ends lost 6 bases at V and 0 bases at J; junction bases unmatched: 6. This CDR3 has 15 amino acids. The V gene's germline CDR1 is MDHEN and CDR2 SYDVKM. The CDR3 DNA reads TGTGCCAGCAGCTTTCTACAGGGGGCCTCCTACGAGCAGTACTTC. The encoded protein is CASSFLQGASYEQYF. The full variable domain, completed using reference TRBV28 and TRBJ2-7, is DVKVTQSSRYLVKRTGEKVFLECVQDMDHENMFWYRQDPGLGLRLIYFSYDVKMKEKGDIPEGYSVSREKKERFSLILESASTNQTSMYLCASSFLQGASYEQYFGPGTRLTVT.

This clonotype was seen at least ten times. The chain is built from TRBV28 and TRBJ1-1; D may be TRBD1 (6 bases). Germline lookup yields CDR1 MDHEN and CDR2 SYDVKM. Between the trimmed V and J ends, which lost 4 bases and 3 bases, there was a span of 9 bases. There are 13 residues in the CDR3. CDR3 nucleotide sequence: TGTGCCAGCAGTTGGACAGCTTACACTGAAGCTTTCTTT. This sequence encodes CASSWTAYTEAFF.

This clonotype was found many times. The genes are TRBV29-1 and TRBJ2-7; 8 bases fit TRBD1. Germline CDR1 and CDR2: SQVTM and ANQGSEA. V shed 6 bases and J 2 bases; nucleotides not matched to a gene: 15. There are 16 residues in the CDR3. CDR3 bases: TGCAGCGTGCTCCCCTTCTCGGACAGGGCCCCCTACGAGCAGTACTTC. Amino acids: CSVLPFSDRAPYEQYF.

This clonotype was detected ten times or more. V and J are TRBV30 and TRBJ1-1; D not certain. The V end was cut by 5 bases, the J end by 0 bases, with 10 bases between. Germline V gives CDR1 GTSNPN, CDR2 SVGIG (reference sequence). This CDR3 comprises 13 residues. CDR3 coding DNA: TGTGCCTGGGGGTATGAGATGAACACTGAAGCTTTCTTT. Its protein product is CAWGYEMNTEAFF.

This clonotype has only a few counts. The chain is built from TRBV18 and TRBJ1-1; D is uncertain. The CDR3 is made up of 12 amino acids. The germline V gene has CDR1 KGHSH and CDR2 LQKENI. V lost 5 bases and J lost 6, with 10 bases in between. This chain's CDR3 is CASSIRQAEAFF. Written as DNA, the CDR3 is TGTGCCAGCTCAATAAGGCAGGCTGAAGCTTTCTTT. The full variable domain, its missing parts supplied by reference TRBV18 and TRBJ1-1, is NAGVMQNPRHLVRRRGQEARLRCSPMKGHSHVYWYRQLPEEGLKFMVYLQKENIIDESGMPKERFSAEFPKEGPSILRIQQVVRGDSAAYFCASSIRQAEAFFGQGTRLTVV.

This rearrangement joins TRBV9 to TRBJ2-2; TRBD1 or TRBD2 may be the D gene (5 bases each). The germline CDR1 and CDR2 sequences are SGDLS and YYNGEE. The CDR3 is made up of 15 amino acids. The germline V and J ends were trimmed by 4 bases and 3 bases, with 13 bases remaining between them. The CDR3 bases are TGTGCCAGCAGCATGAGGGGTAAAGACACCGGGGAGCTGTTTTTT. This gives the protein CASSMRGKDTGELFF. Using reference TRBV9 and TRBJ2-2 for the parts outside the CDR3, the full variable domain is DSGVTQTPKHLITATGQRVTLRCSPRSGDLSVYWYQQSLDQGLQFLIQYYNGEERAKGNILERFSAQQFPDLHSELNLSSLELGDSALYFCASSMRGKDTGELFFGEGSRLTVL.

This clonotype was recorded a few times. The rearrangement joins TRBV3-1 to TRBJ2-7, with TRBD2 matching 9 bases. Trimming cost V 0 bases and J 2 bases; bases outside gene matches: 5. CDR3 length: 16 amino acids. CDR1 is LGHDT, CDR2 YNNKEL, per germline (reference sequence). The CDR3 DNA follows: TGTGCCAGCAGCCAAGAGATAGCGGGAGCAGCCTACGAGCAGTACTTC. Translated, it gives CASSQEIAGAAYEQYF.

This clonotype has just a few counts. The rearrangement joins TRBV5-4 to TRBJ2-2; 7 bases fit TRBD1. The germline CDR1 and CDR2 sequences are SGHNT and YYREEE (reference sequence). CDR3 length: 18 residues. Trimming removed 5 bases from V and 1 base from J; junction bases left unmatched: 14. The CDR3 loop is CASSFSISGTENTGELFF. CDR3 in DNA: TGTGCCAGCAGTTTTTCAATCTCCGGGACAGAGAACACCGGGGAGCTGTTTTTT.

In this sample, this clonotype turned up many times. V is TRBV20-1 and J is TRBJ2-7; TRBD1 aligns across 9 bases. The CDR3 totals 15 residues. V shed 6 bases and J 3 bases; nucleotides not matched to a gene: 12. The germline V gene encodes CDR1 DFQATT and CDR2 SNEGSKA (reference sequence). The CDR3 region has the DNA TGCAGTGCGTCGGGACAGGGTGTGGGTAGCTACGAGCAGTACTTC. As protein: CSASGQGVGSYEQYF.

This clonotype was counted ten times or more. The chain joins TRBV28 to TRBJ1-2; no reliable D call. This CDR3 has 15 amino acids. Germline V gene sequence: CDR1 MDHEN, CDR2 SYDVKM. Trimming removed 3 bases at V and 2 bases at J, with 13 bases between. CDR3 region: CASSLGLLTNYGYTF. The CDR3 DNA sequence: TGTGCCAGCAGTTTGGGCCTCCTAACCAACTATGGCTACACCTTC.

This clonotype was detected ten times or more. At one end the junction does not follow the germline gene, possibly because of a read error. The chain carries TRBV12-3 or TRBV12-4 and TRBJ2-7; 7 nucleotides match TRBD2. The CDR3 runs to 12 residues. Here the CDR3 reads CAGSGDHYEQYF. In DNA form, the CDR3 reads TGTGCCGGCAGCGGGGACCACTACGAGCAGTACTTC.

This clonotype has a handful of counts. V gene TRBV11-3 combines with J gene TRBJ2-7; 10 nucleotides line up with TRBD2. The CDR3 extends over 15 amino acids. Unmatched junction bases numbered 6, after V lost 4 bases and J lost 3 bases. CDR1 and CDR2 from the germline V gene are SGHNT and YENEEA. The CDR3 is CASSSLAGARYEQYF. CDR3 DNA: TGTGCCAGCAGCTCCCTAGCGGGAGCCCGCTACGAGCAGTACTTC.

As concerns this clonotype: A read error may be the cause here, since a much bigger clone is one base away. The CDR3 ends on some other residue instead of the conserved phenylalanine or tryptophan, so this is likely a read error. This CDR3 reads CASSLGGTSPYEQYL. DNA of the CDR3: TGTGCCAGCAGCTTGGGGGGGACTAGCCCATACGAGCAGTACCTC. J is TRBJ2-7 and V is TRBV7-2; 9 bases map to TRBD2. V dropped 3 bases and J dropped 4; count of bases not matched to a gene: 7. Germline lookup yields CDR1 SGHTA and CDR2 FQGNSA. This CDR3 is built from 15 residues.

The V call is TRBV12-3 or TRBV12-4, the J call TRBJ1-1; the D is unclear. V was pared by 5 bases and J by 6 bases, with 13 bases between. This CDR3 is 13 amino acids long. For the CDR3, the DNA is TGTGCCAGCAGTCGGGTCCATGGATCTGAAGCTTTCTTT. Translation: CASSRVHGSEAFF.

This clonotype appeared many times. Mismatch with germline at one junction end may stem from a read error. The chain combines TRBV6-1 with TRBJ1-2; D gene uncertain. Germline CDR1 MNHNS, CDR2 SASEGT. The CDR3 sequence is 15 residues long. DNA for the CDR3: TGTGCCAGCAGTGGGTTACATGGAAGAGGCGGTGGCTGCACCTTC. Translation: CASSGLHGRGGGCTF.

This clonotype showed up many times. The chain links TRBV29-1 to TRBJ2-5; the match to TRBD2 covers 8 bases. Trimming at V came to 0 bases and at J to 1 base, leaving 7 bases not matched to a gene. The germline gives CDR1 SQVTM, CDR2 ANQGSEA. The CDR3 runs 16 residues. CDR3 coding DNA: TGCAGCGTTGAAGACGGAGCGGGAGTCTCCCAAGAGACCCAGTACTTC. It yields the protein CSVEDGAGVSQETQYF.

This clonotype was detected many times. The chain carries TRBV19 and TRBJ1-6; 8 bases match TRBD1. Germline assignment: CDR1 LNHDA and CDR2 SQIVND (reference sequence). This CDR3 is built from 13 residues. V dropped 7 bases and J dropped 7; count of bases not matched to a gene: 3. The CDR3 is CASTRTGNSPLHF. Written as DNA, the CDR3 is TGTGCCAGTACCAGGACAGGGAATTCACCCCTCCACTTT.

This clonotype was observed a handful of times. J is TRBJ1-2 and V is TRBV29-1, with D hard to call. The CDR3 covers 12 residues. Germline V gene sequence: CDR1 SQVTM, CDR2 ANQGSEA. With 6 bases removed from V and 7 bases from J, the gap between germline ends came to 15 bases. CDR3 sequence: CSVQPANSGYTF. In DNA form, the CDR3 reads TGCAGCGTCCAACCGGCAAATAGTGGCTACACCTTC.

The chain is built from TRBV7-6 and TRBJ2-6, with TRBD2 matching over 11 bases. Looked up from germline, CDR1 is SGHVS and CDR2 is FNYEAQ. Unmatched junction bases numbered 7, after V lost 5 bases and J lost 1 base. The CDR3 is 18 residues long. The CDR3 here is CASSPGLAGGSGANVLTF. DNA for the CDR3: TGTGCCAGCAGCCCCGGACTAGCGGGTGGTTCTGGGGCCAACGTCCTGACTTTC.

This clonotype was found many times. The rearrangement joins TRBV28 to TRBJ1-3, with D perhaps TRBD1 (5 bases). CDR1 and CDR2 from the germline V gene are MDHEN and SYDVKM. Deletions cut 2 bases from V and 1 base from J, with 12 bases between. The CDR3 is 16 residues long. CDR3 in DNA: TGTGCCAGCAGTTTAGCAGGGAAGATGTCTGGAAACACCATATATTTT. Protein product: CASSLAGKMSGNTIYF.

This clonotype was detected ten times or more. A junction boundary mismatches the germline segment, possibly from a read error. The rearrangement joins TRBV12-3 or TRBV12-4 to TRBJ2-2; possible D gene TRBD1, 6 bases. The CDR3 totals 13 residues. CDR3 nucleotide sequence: TGTGCCGGCAGCATACAGGGTGCCGGGGAGCTGTTTTTT. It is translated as CAGSIQGAGELFF.

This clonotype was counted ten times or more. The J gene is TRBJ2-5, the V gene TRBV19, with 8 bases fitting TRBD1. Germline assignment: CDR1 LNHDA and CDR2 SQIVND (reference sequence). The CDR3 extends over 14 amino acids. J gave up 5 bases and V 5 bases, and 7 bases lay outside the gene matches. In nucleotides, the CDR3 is TGTGCCAGTAGTGACAGGGGAGGCGAGGAGACCCAGTACTTC. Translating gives CASSDRGGEETQYF. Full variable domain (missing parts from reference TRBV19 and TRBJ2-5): DGGITQSPKYLFRKEGQNVTLSCEQNLNHDAMYWYRQDPGQGLRLIYYSQIVNDFQKGDIAEGYSVSREKKESFPLTVTSAQKNPTAFYLCASSDRGGEETQYFGPGTRLLVL.

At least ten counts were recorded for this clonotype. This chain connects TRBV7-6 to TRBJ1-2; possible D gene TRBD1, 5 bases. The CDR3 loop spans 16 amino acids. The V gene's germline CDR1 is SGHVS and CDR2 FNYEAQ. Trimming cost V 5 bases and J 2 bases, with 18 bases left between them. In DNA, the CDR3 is TGTGCCAGCAGCCCGCACATGCTCGACAGAAACTATGGCTACACCTTC. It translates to CASSPHMLDRNYGYTF.

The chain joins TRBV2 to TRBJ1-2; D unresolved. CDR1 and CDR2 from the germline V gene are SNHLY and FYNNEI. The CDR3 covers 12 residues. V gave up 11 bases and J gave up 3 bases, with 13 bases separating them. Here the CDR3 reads CAFPSPHYGYTF. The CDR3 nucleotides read TGTGCCTTCCCGAGCCCTCACTATGGCTACACCTTC. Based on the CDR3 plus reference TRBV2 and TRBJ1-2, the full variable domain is EPEVTQTPSHQVTQMGQEVILRCVPISNHLYFYWYRQILGQKVEFLVSFYNNEISEKSEIFDDQFSVERPDGSNFTLKIRSTKLEDSAMYFCAFPSPHYGYTFGSGTRLTVV.

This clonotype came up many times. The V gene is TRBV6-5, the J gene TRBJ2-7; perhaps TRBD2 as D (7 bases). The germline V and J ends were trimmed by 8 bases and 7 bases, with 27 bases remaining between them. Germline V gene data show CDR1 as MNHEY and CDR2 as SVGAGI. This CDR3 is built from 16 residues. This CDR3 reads CASQRGPGHLSDEQYF. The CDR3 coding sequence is TGTGCCAGCCAGCGGGGTCCGGGACATCTCTCTGATGAGCAGTACTTC.

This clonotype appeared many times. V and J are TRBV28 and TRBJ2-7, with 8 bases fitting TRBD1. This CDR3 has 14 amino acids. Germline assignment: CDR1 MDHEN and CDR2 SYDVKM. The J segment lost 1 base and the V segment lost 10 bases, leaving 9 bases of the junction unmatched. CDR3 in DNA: TGTGCCACTTGGGGGGACAGGATGTCCTACGAGCAGTACTTC. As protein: CATWGDRMSYEQYF.